This T cell receptor beta chain was identified in a study of T cell responses to AZD1222 COVID-19 vaccine. A word on this clone: Its specificity is not known.

The protocol was immunoSEQ multiplex PCR, while the TCRdb copy is restricted to in-frame clones and leaves out a portion. The table includes roughly 130,000 clones, 85% to 95% detected once. General observations from the study: Spike-spanning, vaccine-associated CD4 TCRs were dominant at 160-218 and 743-854. Targeting of unmutated variant regions was reportedly seen in nearly half of spike-specific TCRs. Among AZD1222 vaccinees, only six were seropositive at baseline. The donor group comprised mostly white British people and more females; the analysis possibly underestimated clonal diversity.

CDR1 and CDR2 (germline): SGHDT, YYEEEE. CDR3 length equals 14 residues. V lost 4 bases, J lost 4 bases, and 4 bases stayed unmatched. The TCR was taken from an adult in good health. This sequence joins TRBV5-6 and TRBJ2-3; 9 positions match TRBD1. This specimen was peripheral blood, taken on day 0 of AZD1222 vaccination. The CDR3 sequence: CASSRGQGADTQYF. CDR3 bases: TGTGCCAGCAGCCGGGGACAGGGAGCAGATACGCAGTATTTT.